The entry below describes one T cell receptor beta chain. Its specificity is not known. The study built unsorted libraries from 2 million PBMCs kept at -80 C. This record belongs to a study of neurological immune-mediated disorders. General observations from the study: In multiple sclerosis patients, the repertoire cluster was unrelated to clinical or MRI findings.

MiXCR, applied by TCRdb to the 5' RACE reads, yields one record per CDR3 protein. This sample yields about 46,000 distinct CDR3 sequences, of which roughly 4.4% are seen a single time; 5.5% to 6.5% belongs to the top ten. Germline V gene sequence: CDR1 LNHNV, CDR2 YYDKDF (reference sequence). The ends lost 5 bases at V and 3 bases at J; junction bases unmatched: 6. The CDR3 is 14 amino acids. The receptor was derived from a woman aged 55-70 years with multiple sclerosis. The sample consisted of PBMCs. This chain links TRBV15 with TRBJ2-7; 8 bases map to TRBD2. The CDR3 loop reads CATSSSGGYYEQYF. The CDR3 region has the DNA TGTGCCACCAGCTCAAGCGGGGGCTACTACGAGCAGTACTTC.